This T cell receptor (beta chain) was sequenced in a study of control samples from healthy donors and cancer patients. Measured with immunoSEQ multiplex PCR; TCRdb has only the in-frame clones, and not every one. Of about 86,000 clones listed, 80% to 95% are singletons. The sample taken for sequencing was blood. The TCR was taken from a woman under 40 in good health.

The CDR3 DNA is TGTGCCAGCAGTTACTCTTCGAGGATGAGTGGAAACACCATATATTTT. As protein: CASSYSSRMSGNTIYF. The rearrangement links TRBV6-2 or TRBV6-3 to TRBJ1-3; unclear D gene. Germline V CDR1 and CDR2: MNHEY, SVGEGT. Trimming cost V 0 bases and J 3 bases, with 12 bases left between them. CDR3 length: 16 residues.